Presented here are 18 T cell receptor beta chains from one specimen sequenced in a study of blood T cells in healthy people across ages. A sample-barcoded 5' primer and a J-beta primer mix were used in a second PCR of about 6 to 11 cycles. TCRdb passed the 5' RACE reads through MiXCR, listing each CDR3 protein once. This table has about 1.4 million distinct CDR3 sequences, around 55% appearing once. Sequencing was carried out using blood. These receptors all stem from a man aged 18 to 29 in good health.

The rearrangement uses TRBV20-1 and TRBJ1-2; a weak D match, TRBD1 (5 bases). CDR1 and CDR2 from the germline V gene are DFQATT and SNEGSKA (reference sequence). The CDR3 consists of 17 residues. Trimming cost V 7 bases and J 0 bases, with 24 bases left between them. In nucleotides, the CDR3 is TGCAGTGTGAACCTGGCGGCAGGGAGCTATGCTAACTATGGCTACACCTTC. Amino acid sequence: CSVNLAAGSYANYGYTF.

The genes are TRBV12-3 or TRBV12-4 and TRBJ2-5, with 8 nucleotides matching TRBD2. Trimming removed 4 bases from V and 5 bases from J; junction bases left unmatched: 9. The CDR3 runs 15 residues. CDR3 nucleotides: TGTGCCAGCAGTTCCCTGGGTAGCGGGGAGGAGACCCAGTACTTC. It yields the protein CASSSLGSGEETQYF.

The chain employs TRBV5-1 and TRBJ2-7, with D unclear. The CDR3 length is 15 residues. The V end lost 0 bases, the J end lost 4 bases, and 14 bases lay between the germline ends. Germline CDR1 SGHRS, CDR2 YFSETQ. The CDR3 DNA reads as TGCGCCAGCAGCTTGGGCCCCGAGATCTGGTACGAGCAGTACTTC. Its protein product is CASSLGPEIWYEQYF. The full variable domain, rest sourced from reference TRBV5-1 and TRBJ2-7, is KAGVTQTPRYLIKTRGQQVTLSCSPISGHRSVSWYQQTPGQGLQFLFEYFSETQRNKGNFPGRFSGRQFSNSRSEMNVSTLELGDSALYLCASSLGPEIWYEQYFGPGTRLTVT.

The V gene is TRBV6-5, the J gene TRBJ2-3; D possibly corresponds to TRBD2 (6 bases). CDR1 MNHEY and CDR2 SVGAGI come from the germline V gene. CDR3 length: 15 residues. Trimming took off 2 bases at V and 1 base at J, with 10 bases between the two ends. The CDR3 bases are TGTGCCAGCAGTTACGGAGGGGCGGGCACAGATACGCAGTATTTT. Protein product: CASSYGGAGTDTQYF.

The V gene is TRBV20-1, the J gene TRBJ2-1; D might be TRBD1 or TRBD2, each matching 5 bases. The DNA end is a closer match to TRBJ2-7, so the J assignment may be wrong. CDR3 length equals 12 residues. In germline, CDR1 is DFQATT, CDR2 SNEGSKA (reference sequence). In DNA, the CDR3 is TGCAGTGCTAGGGGGGACGGTATCGAGCAGTACTTC. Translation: CSARGDGIEQYF.

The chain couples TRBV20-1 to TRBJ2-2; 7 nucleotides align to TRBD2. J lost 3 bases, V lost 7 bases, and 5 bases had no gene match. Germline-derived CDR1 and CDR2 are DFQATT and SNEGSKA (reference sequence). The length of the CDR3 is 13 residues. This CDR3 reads CSVASGYTGELFF. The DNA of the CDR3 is TGCAGTGTGGCTAGCGGCTACACCGGGGAGCTGTTTTTT.

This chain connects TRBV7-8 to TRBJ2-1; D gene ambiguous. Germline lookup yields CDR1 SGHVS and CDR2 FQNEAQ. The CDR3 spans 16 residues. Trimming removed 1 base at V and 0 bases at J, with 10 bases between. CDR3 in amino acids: CASSLVPENSYNEQFF. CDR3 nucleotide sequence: TGTGCCAGCAGCTTAGTTCCGGAAAACTCCTACAATGAGCAGTTCTTC.

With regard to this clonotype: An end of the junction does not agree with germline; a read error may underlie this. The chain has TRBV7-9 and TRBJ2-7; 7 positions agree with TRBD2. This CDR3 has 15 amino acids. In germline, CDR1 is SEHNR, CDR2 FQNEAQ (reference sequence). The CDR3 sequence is CASSRSGFSSYKQYF. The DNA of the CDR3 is TGTGCCAGCAGCCGTAGCGGGTTTAGCTCCTACAAGCAGTACTTC.

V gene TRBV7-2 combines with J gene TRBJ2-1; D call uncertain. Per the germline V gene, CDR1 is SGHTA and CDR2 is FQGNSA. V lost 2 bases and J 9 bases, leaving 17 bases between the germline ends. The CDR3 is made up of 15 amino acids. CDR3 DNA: TGTGCCAGCAGCTTAAGTACCACAGTTGGGGTTGAGCAGTTCTTC. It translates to CASSLSTTVGVEQFF. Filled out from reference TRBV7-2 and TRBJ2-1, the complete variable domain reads GAGVSQSPSNKVTEKGKDVELRCDPISGHTALYWYRQSLGQGLEFLIYFQGNSAPDKSGLPSDRFSAERTGGSVSTLTIQRTQQEDSAVYLCASSLSTTVGVEQFFGPGTRLTVL.

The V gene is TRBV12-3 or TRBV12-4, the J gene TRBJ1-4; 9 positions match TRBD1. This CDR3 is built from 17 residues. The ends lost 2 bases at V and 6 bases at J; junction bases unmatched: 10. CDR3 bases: TGTGCCAGCAGTTTAAGATCTCCGGACAGGGGAGATGAAAAACTGTTTTTT. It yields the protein CASSLRSPDRGDEKLFF.

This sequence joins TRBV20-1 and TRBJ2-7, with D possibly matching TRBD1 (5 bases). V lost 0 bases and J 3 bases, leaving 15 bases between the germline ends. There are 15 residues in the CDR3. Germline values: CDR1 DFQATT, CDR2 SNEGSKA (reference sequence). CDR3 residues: CSARDLRGRDYEQYF. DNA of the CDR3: TGCAGTGCTAGAGATCTTAGGGGCCGAGACTACGAGCAGTACTTC.

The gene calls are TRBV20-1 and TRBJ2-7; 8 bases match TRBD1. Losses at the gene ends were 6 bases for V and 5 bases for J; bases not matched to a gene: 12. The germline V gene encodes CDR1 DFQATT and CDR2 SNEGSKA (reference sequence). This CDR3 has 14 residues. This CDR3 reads CSANPRGRLDEQYF. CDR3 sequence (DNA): TGCAGTGCCAATCCCAGGGGGCGTCTCGACGAGCAGTACTTC.

The CDR3 protein is CASGRTNTEAFF. Here the CDR3 DNA reads TGTGCCAGCGGCCGCACGAACACTGAAGCTTTCTTT. The chain recombines TRBV7-8 with TRBJ1-1; D is unclear. The V gene lost 8 bases and the J gene lost 1 base, with 8 bases spanning the gap. Germline CDR1 is SGHVS and CDR2 is FQNEAQ. This CDR3 region has 12 residues.

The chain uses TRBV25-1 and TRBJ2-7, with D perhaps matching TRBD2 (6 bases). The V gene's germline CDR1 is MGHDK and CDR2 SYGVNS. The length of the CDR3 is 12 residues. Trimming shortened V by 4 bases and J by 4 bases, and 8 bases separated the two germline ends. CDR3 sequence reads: CASSVGTYEQYF. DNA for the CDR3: TGTGCCAGCAGTGTAGGGACTTACGAGCAGTACTTC.

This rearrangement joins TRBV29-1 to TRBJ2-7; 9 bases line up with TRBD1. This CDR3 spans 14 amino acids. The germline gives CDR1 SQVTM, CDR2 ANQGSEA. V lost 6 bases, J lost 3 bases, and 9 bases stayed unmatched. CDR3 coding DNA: TGCAGCGTGCGAGGACAGGGGACGAACTACGAGCAGTACTTC. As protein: CSVRGQGTNYEQYF.

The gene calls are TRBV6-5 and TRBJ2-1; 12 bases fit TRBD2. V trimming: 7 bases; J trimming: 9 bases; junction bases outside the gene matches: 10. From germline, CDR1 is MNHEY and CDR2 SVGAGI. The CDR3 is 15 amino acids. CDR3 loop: CASTLTTSGGGEQFF. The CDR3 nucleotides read TGTGCCAGCACCTTAACGACTAGCGGGGGAGGTGAGCAGTTCTTC.

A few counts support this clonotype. The CDR3 region is CSARAGQGRLNEKLFF. CDR3 bases: TGCAGTGCTAGAGCCGGACAGGGCCGACTTAATGAAAAACTGTTTTTT. The chain links TRBV20-1 to TRBJ1-4, with 8 bases aligning to TRBD1. Germline lookup yields CDR1 DFQATT and CDR2 SNEGSKA (reference sequence). Losses at the gene ends were 1 base for V and 4 bases for J; bases not matched to a gene: 8. The CDR3 consists of 16 residues.

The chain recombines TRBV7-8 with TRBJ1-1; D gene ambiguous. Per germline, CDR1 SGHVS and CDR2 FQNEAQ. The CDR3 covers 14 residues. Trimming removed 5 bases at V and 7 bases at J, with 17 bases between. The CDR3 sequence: CASSPPDGGLEAFF. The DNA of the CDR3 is TGTGCCAGCAGCCCTCCGGACGGCGGACTTGAAGCTTTCTTT.